Each of the 14 T cell receptor beta chains below was sequenced from the same sample in a study of T cells in Graves' hyperthyroidism and ophthalmopathy. Amplification of TCR beta CDR3 regions was performed using RNA transcripts as template. TCR CDR3 underwent first-round RT-PCR with the HTBI primer set. TCRdb reprocessed the multiplex PCR reads via MiXCR and lists one record per CDR3 protein. The sample records about 640,000 distinct CDR3 sequences, less than 25% being singletons. Sequenced: blood. These receptors originate from a man aged 25-45 years with Graves' ophthalmopathy.

This clonotype has only a few counts. The chain is built from TRBV13 and TRBJ2-1; a weak D match, TRBD2 (6 bases). Germline CDR1 PRHDT, CDR2 FYEKMQ (reference sequence). The V end lost 2 bases, the J end lost 7 bases, and 15 bases lay between the germline ends. The CDR3 sequence is 15 residues long. The CDR3 protein is CASSLRTTGLNEQFF. DNA of the CDR3: TGTGCCAGCAGCTTAAGGACTACAGGCCTGAATGAGCAGTTCTTC. Full variable domain (remainder filled in from reference TRBV13 and TRBJ2-1): AAGVIQSPRHLIKEKRETATLKCYPIPRHDTVYWYQQGPGQDPQFLISFYEKMQSDKGSIPDRFSAQQFSDYHSELNMSSLELGDSALYFCASSLRTTGLNEQFFGPGTRLTVL.

This clonotype appeared a few times. The chain combines TRBV7-6 with TRBJ2-7; tentatively, D is TRBD1 (5 bases). V was pared by 5 bases and J by 6 bases, with 14 bases between. This CDR3 has 13 amino acids. The germline V gene has CDR1 SGHVS and CDR2 FNYEAQ. The CDR3 sequence is CASSQQGISEQYF. CDR3 coding DNA: TGTGCCAGCAGCCAGCAGGGAATTAGCGAGCAGTACTTC. Full variable domain (missing parts from reference TRBV7-6 and TRBJ2-7): GAGVSQSPRYKVTKRGQDVALRCDPISGHVSLYWYRQALGQGPEFLTYFNYEAQQDKSGLPNDRFSAERPEGSISTLTIQRTEQRDSAMYRCASSQQGISEQYFGPGTRLTVT.

This clonotype was found many times. The chain uses TRBV2 and TRBJ1-2; 9 bases line up with TRBD1. The CDR3 sequence is 15 residues long. With V trimmed by 7 bases and J by 3 bases, 9 bases remained unmatched. Germline V gives CDR1 SNHLY, CDR2 FYNNEI. CDR3: CASTARQGGYYGYTF. CDR3 nucleotide sequence: TGTGCCAGCACCGCTCGACAGGGGGGGTACTATGGCTACACCTTC. Based on the CDR3 plus reference TRBV2 and TRBJ1-2, the full variable domain is EPEVTQTPSHQVTQMGQEVILRCVPISNHLYFYWYRQILGQKVEFLVSFYNNEISEKSEIFDDQFSVERPDGSNFTLKIRSTKLEDSAMYFCASTARQGGYYGYTFGSGTRLTVV.

The chain has TRBV20-1 and TRBJ2-5, with TRBD1 as a possible D gene (6 bases). Per the germline V gene, CDR1 is DFQATT and CDR2 is SNEGSKA (reference sequence). V shed 4 bases and J shed 5 bases, with 11 bases lying between them. The CDR3 is made up of 12 amino acids. CDR3: CSATDSGETQYF. CDR3 coding DNA: TGCAGTGCTACGGACAGTGGCGAGACCCAGTACTTC.

The V gene is TRBV9, the J gene TRBJ2-7; 10 bases are a match to TRBD1. The germline V gene has CDR1 SGDLS and CDR2 YYNGEE. V gave up 3 bases and J gave up 3 bases; unmatched junction bases: 9. CDR3 length: 16 amino acids. CDR3 DNA: TGTGCCAGCAGCGCCGGAGGCGGGACAGGGGTCTACGAGCAGTACTTC. Translation gives CASSAGGGTGVYEQYF.

This chain connects TRBV28 to TRBJ2-5, with 10 nucleotides matching TRBD2. V was pared by 8 bases and J by 5 bases, with 11 bases of the junction left unmatched. Germline V gene data show CDR1 as MDHEN and CDR2 as SYDVKM. The CDR3 has 15 amino acids. The chain's CDR3 is CASLVSSGSRETQYF. The CDR3 region has the DNA TGTGCCAGCCTCGTCTCTAGCGGGAGTCGGGAGACCCAGTACTTC.

This chain uses TRBV3-1 with TRBJ2-1; possibly TRBD1 or TRBD2 for D (6 bases each). The germline gives CDR1 LGHDT, CDR2 YNNKEL (reference sequence). The CDR3 has 14 amino acids. Trimming stripped 3 bases from V and 7 bases from J, with 13 bases between. Here the CDR3 DNA reads TGTGCCAGCAGCCAGAGTCCGGGGGCAAATGAGCAGTTCTTC. It is translated as CASSQSPGANEQFF.

This clonotype was observed at least ten times. This chain links TRBV28 with TRBJ2-7; 9 bases agree with TRBD1. The CDR3 is made up of 16 amino acids. Losses at the gene ends were 4 bases for V and 6 bases for J; bases not matched to a gene: 13. Germline lookup yields CDR1 MDHEN and CDR2 SYDVKM. The CDR3 coding sequence is TGTGCCAGCAGTTCCCTACACGGGACAGGGCCTCTCGAGCAGTACTTC. The encoded protein is CASSSLHGTGPLEQYF.

This clonotype was seen only a few times. V usage is TRBV7-2 and J usage is TRBJ2-7; 7 nucleotides line up with TRBD2. CDR3 size: 13 residues. Germline-derived CDR1 and CDR2 are SGHTA and FQGNSA. V was pared by 6 bases and J by 3 bases, with 5 bases of the junction left unmatched. The CDR3 region is CASRERGDYEQYF. The DNA of the CDR3 is TGTGCCAGCAGAGAGCGGGGAGACTACGAGCAGTACTTC. The full variable domain, its missing parts supplied by reference TRBV7-2 and TRBJ2-7, is GAGVSQSPSNKVTEKGKDVELRCDPISGHTALYWYRQSLGQGLEFLIYFQGNSAPDKSGLPSDRFSAERTGGSVSTLTIQRTQQEDSAVYLCASRERGDYEQYFGPGTRLTVT.

This clonotype occurred many times. The J gene is TRBJ2-7, the V gene TRBV28; TRBD1 matches 8 bases. CDR1 and CDR2 (germline): MDHEN, SYDVKM. Trimming removed 4 bases from V and 5 bases from J; junction bases left unmatched: 4. The CDR3 consists of 13 residues. The CDR3 DNA follows: TGTGCCAGCAGTTCAGGGGGCAGCGACGAGCAGTACTTC. It translates to CASSSGGSDEQYF.

The chain couples TRBV5-1 to TRBJ1-1; 8 bases are shared with TRBD1. Germline assignment: CDR1 SGHRS and CDR2 YFSETQ. The CDR3 is 15 amino acids. V gave up 3 bases and J gave up 4 bases; unmatched junction bases: 8. The CDR3 protein is CASSSGTGKGTEAFF. CDR3 coding DNA: TGCGCCAGCAGCTCCGGGACAGGAAAAGGCACTGAAGCTTTCTTT.

This clonotype was detected a few times. The rearrangement links TRBV20-1 to TRBJ2-7, with 8 bases identical to TRBD2. This CDR3 spans 13 amino acids. Germline CDR1 and CDR2: DFQATT and SNEGSKA (reference sequence). V shed 3 bases, J shed 3 bases, and the junction held 4 bases outside the gene matches. This CDR3 is CSASPSGYYEQYF. CDR3 bases: TGCAGTGCTAGCCCTAGCGGGTACTACGAGCAGTACTTC.

The CDR3 bases are TGTGCCAGCAGCTTAATACCGGGACAGAACTCCTACGAGCAGTACTTC. Its translation is CASSLIPGQNSYEQYF. The V call is TRBV7-2, the J call TRBJ2-7, with 7 positions matching TRBD1. Looked up from germline, CDR1 is SGHTA and CDR2 is FQGNSA. The CDR3 has 16 amino acids. Trimming cost V 2 bases and J 0 bases; bases outside gene matches: 7.

This clonotype was seen only once. V is TRBV5-6 and J is TRBJ1-1, with TRBD1 identical over 8 bases. The ends lost 2 bases at V and 4 bases at J; junction bases unmatched: 10. CDR3 size: 16 residues. CDR1 SGHDT and CDR2 YYEEEE come from the germline V gene. This CDR3 is CASSLGTGPDGTEAFF. CDR3 nucleotide sequence: TGTGCCAGCAGCTTAGGGACAGGCCCGGACGGCACTGAAGCTTTCTTT.